Listed below are T cell receptor beta chains from one sample, sequenced in a study of tumor-infiltrating lymphocytes in oesophageal squamous cell carcinoma. TCRdb independently ran MiXCR on the PCR reads; one entry per CDR3 protein. This table holds about 20,000 distinct CDR3 sequences, roughly 40% found once. The sequenced material came from normal esophageal tissue next to the tumor. The receptors originated from a female donor with esophageal squamous cell carcinoma. CDR3s include the opening cysteine and the closing phenylalanine or tryptophan. Fields, in order: V gene, CDR3 protein.

>TRBV11-3
CASSLEGLWLHIRF
>TRBV19
CASSAQQGSGAFF
>TRBV28
CASSSGTVSETQYF
>TRBV6-1
CASSGMNEKLFF
>TRBV19
CASSLGTSGVNEQFF
>TRBV12-3/TRBV12-4
CASSGGPGANVLTF
>TRBV6-1
CASRPKGQGVGYTF
>TRBV20-1
CSARDHTLGLAGYF
>TRBV6-1
CASSPLQRMSTEAFF
>TRBV7-2
CASSLGRTSGYNEQFF
>TRBV10-2
CASTRQTSTDTQYF
>TRBV7-8
CASSRDGQSSYNEQFF
>TRBV10-3
CAISETGATQHF
>TRBV11-3
CASSLGTMAYNEQFF
>TRBV28
CASSLSTFGNTEAFF
>TRBV7-9
CASSYFKFGWDEQYF
>TRBV18
CASSPWGPTGETYEQYF
>TRBV6-1
CASSQGLAGYNEQFF
>TRBV25-1
CASSPRTSRGTDTQYF
>TRBV18
CASSPSGAGDTQYF
>TRBV11-3
CASSLGDSGYTF
>TRBV6-5
CASSYLLQGHVEQYF
>TRBV7-8
CASSLNGGTSGRAVEQFF
>TRBV5-1
CASSLRGVLDGYTF
>TRBV6-8
CASSYSKGRRSDEQFF
>TRBV7-9
CASSSNSGRLGTQYF
>TRBV10-3
CAISPGSGANVLTF
>TRBV6-8
CASGTRGGLGYEQFF
>TRBV7-6
CASSPTTSGSADTQYF
>TRBV11-1
CASSSRPAKNIQYF
>TRBV4-1
CASSKSQEETQYF
>TRBV30
CAWGKQGQEKLFF
>TRBV5-8
CASTLTGSGNTIYF
>TRBV5-4
CASSLGRTGSTDTQYF
>TRBV7-6
CAVGGNEQFF
>TRBV7-9
CASSLGFGGGPRETQYF
>TRBV7-2
CASSFWGRGSDEQYF
>TRBV12-5
CASQPSGNTIYF
>TRBV28
CASSLGGGPNEQFF
>TRBV12-3/TRBV12-4
CASSLVLGQGQSPLHF
>TRBV7-2
CASSLSGGGAVMQYF
>TRBV18
CASSPPETGVRYF
>TRBV7-3
CASSLRGGPTDTQYF
>TRBV12-3/TRBV12-4
CASSLMGQQSYEQYF
>TRBV10-2
CASSEGARKETQYF
>TRBV28
CASSFNRWPVSYEQYF